One sample yielded the 27 T cell receptor beta chains listed below, sequenced in a study of cytotoxic CD8 clonotypes in ibrutinib-treated CLL. Assay: immunoSEQ multiplex PCR; the TCRdb copy retains only in-frame clones and omits some. Among a few hundred thousand clones listed, almost 80% were seen once. Sample: PBMCs, taken before ibrutinib treatment. The receptors derive from a human donor with chronic lymphocytic leukemia.

On this clone: Additional DNA sequences in this sample encode the identical CDR3. The rearrangement uses TRBV5-1 and TRBJ2-7; D is unresolved. Trimming left V 0 bases short and J 6 bases short, with 7 bases between. Germline V gene lookup returns CDR1 SGHRS and CDR2 YFSETQ. This CDR3 is 12 amino acids long. The CDR3, as DNA: TGCGCCAGCAGCTTGGGAGGTTCCGAGCAGTACTTC. Translating it yields CASSLGGSEQYF. The full variable domain, rest sourced from reference TRBV5-1 and TRBJ2-7, is KAGVTQTPRYLIKTRGQQVTLSCSPISGHRSVSWYQQTPGQGLQFLFEYFSETQRNKGNFPGRFSGRQFSNSRSEMNVSTLELGDSALYLCASSLGGSEQYFGPGTRLTVT.

This clone was observed a few times. The V call is TRBV10-3, the J call TRBJ2-7, with D maybe TRBD2 (6 bases). Germline CDR1 and CDR2: ENHRY and SYGVKD. The CDR3 is made up of 15 amino acids. V lost 7 bases and J 1 base, leaving 17 bases between the germline ends. For the CDR3, the DNA is TGTGCCATCACCGAACCGGGACTTCGATCCTACGAGCAGTACTTC. Amino acids: CAITEPGLRSYEQYF.

A few counts support this clone. The chain combines TRBV18 with TRBJ2-7, with D perhaps matching TRBD1 (5 bases). The CDR3 length is 14 residues. The ends were cut back, 3 bases at V and 0 bases at J, with 9 bases in the middle. In germline, CDR1 is KGHSH, CDR2 LQKENI. The CDR3 protein is CASSPRTTSYEQYF. The DNA for the CDR3 is TGTGCCAGCTCACCTAGGACAACCTCCTACGAGCAGTACTTC.

This clone showed up just a few times. The chain has TRBV21-1 and TRBJ1-4. TRBV21-1 is shown as a pseudogene. The CDR3 spans 12 residues. CDR3 region: CASSKVPFELFF. CDR3 nucleotide sequence: TGTGCCAGCAGCAAAGTTCCGTTTGAACTGTTTTTT.

The chain carries TRBV27 and TRBJ1-2; no clear D gene. Germline CDR1 is MNHEY and CDR2 is SMNVEV (reference sequence). Between the trimmed V and J ends, which lost 6 bases and 8 bases, there was a span of 13 bases. The CDR3 consists of 12 residues. CDR3 coding DNA: TGTGCCAGCAGGCCCGCGACGCGAGGCTACACCTTC. Protein product: CASRPATRGYTF.

This chain links TRBV28 with TRBJ2-4; 7 nucleotides agree with TRBD1. With V trimmed by 2 bases and J by 7 bases, 2 bases remained unmatched. Germline V gives CDR1 MDHEN, CDR2 SYDVKM. The CDR3 covers 13 residues. DNA for the CDR3: TGTGCCAGCAGTTTAACAGGGGCGAACATTCAGTACTTC. Translated, it gives CASSLTGANIQYF.

V usage is TRBV19 and J usage is TRBJ2-2; D may match TRBD1 or TRBD2 (5 bases each). The CDR3 is 16 residues long. Germline CDR1 and CDR2: LNHDA and SQIVND (reference sequence). Trimming removed 7 bases from V and 7 bases from J, with 22 bases in between. The CDR3, as DNA: TGTGCCAGTAAGGACGGGATAGGCAGGGAGCTCGGGGAGCTGTTTTTT. It translates to CASKDGIGRELGELFF.

The chain employs TRBV7-2 and TRBJ2-7; D possibly corresponds to TRBD2 (6 bases). This CDR3 is 15 amino acids long. Germline CDR1 and CDR2: SGHTA and FQGNSA. V gave up 5 bases and J gave up 1 base, with 15 bases separating them. The CDR3 here is CASSPTLGGSYEQYF. For the CDR3, the DNA is TGTGCCAGCAGCCCAACCCTGGGAGGTTCCTACGAGCAGTACTTC.

The CDR3 spells CAWIRQGSYEQYF. The CDR3 bases are TGTGCCTGGATCCGACAGGGGTCCTACGAGCAGTACTTC. The V call is TRBV30, the J call TRBJ2-7; TRBD1 matches 8 bases. This CDR3 is 13 amino acids long. The germline CDR1 and CDR2 sequences are GTSNPN and SVGIG (reference sequence). Unmatched junction bases numbered 3, after V lost 4 bases and J lost 1 base.

This clone was picked up one time. The V gene is TRBV27, the J gene TRBJ1-1; perhaps TRBD1 as D (6 bases). This CDR3 is built from 12 residues. V lost 3 bases and J lost 8, with 10 bases in between. Germline V CDR1 and CDR2: MNHEY, SMNVEV (reference sequence). The CDR3: CASSLEGVEAFF. The CDR3 DNA sequence: TGTGCCAGCAGTTTGGAGGGGGTCGAAGCTTTCTTT.

In DNA, the CDR3 is TGTGCCAGCAGCCAAGGGAGGTTTGACGAGCAGTACTTC. This encodes CASSQGRFDEQYF. The genes are TRBV14 and TRBJ2-7, with TRBD2 as a possible D gene (5 bases). Germline CDR1 is SGHDN and CDR2 is FVKESK. The V end lost 1 base, the J end lost 5 bases, and 9 bases lay between the germline ends. This CDR3 contains 13 residues.

This clone was picked up a small number of times. CDR3 sequence (DNA): TGTGCCAGCAGACGACTAGCGGGACGTCACGAGCAGTACTTC. Translated: CASRRLAGRHEQYF. The chain joins TRBV28 to TRBJ2-7; 11 nucleotides agree with TRBD2. The CDR3 length is 14 residues. Losses at the gene ends were 6 bases for V and 5 bases for J; bases not matched to a gene: 6. Germline V gives CDR1 MDHEN, CDR2 SYDVKM.

The chain combines TRBV4-2 with TRBJ2-7, with 12 bases aligning to TRBD1. The length of the CDR3 is 15 residues. With V trimmed by 5 bases and J by 6 bases, 8 bases remained unmatched. Germline CDR1 and CDR2: LGHNA and YNFKEQ. CDR3 residues: CASSSRDRGRREQYF. CDR3 sequence (DNA): TGTGCCAGCAGCAGCCGGGACAGGGGGCGTCGCGAGCAGTACTTC.

This sequence joins TRBV4-3 and TRBJ2-7, with 16 bases fitting TRBD2. The CDR3 spans 18 residues. V gave up 1 base and J gave up 5 bases; unmatched junction bases: 8. Germline values: CDR1 LGHNA, CDR2 YSLEER. This chain's CDR3 is CASSQVGTSGRANDEQYF. In DNA, the CDR3 is TGCGCCAGCAGCCAAGTGGGGACTAGCGGGAGGGCGAACGACGAGCAGTACTTC.

The V and J genes are TRBV27 and TRBJ2-2, with 10 bases fitting TRBD1. The CDR3 consists of 15 residues. CDR1 is MNHEY and CDR2 is SMNVEV in the germline V gene (reference sequence). Trimming at V came to 6 bases and at J to 5 bases, leaving 6 bases not matched to a gene. The CDR3: CASRTGTGVTGELFF. The CDR3, as DNA: TGTGCCAGCAGGACCGGGACAGGGGTTACCGGGGAGCTGTTTTTT.

The gene calls are TRBV20-1 and TRBJ2-7; 7 bases agree with TRBD2. Looked up from germline, CDR1 is DFQATT and CDR2 is SNEGSKA (reference sequence). This CDR3 is 11 amino acids long. Unmatched junction bases numbered 3, after V lost 7 bases and J lost 3 bases. The CDR3 spells CSVAGVYEQYF. The CDR3 DNA follows: TGCAGTGTGGCGGGAGTCTACGAGCAGTACTTC.

This clone was seen once. DNA of the CDR3: TGTGCCAGCAGCTTCCGCGGGGATAGCACAGATACGCAGTATTTT. Translation gives CASSFRGDSTDTQYF. V and J are TRBV5-6 and TRBJ2-3; D is possibly TRBD2 (6 bases). Looked up from germline, CDR1 is SGHDT and CDR2 is YYEEEE. The CDR3 is 15 amino acids. The germline V and J ends were trimmed by 2 bases and 0 bases, with 10 bases remaining between them.

The rearrangement links TRBV5-1 to TRBJ2-1, with 9 bases identical to TRBD2. The CDR3 covers 15 residues. Germline CDR1 reads SGHRS; CDR2 reads YFSETQ. With 1 base clipped from V and 4 bases from J, the junction kept 3 bases outside the gene matches. The CDR3 spells CASSLIAGEYNEQFF. In DNA, the CDR3 is TGCGCCAGCAGCTTGATAGCGGGAGAGTACAATGAGCAGTTCTTC.

This clone was counted between two and nine times. The rearrangement uses TRBV4-3 and TRBJ1-2; D is perhaps TRBD1 (6 bases). This CDR3 has 15 residues. V was cut by 0 bases and J by 6 bases, with 14 bases left in between. In germline, CDR1 is LGHNA, CDR2 YSLEER. The CDR3, as DNA: TGCGCCAGCAGCCAAGATTGGCGGACAGTCGATGGCTACACCTTC. It codes for CASSQDWRTVDGYTF.

The chain uses TRBV5-8 and TRBJ2-5; D is perhaps TRBD2 (5 bases). V was cut by 6 bases and J by 0 bases, with 6 bases left in between. CDR3 size: 12 residues. The germline CDR1 and CDR2 sequences are SGHTS and YDEGEE. CDR3 residues: CASTGDQETQYF. The DNA for the CDR3 is TGTGCCAGCACCGGGGACCAAGAGACCCAGTACTTC.

The chain employs TRBV11-2 and TRBJ2-7; no clear D gene. The germline gives CDR1 SGHAT, CDR2 FQNNGV. Trimming shortened V by 4 bases and J by 3 bases, and 13 bases separated the two germline ends. The length of the CDR3 is 14 residues. The CDR3 here is CASSSISRIYEQYF. CDR3 in DNA: TGTGCCAGCAGCTCCATTAGTCGAATCTACGAGCAGTACTTC.

This sequence joins TRBV10-3 and TRBJ2-4, with D hard to call. The CDR3 runs 11 residues. Looked up from germline, CDR1 is ENHRY and CDR2 is SYGVKD. The V end lost 3 bases, the J end lost 9 bases, and 6 bases lay between the germline ends. CDR3 in DNA: TGTGCCATCAGTGACCAAGGCATTCAGTACTTC. As protein: CAISDQGIQYF.

This chain uses TRBV11-2 with TRBJ2-5; D is possibly TRBD1 (5 bases). The CDR3 extends over 15 amino acids. Germline CDR1 is SGHAT and CDR2 is FQNNGV. V was shortened by 5 bases and J by 5 bases, with 18 bases between the two germline ends. This chain's CDR3 is CASSVFYLGVETQYF. CDR3 DNA: TGTGCCAGCAGCGTTTTTTATTTAGGGGTGGAGACCCAGTACTTC.

Concerning this clone itself: At one end the junction does not follow the germline gene, possibly because of a read error. J is TRBJ1-1 and V is TRBV4-1; D unclear. In germline, CDR1 is MGHRA, CDR2 YSYEKL. The CDR3 loop spans 15 amino acids. The CDR3 protein is CASSQTKTGNPEAFF. For the CDR3, the DNA is TGCGCCAGCAGCCAAACGAAGACGGGGAACCCTGAAGCTTTCTTT.

This chain joins TRBV7-2 and TRBJ1-5; the D is unclear. The germline V and J ends were trimmed by 4 bases and 0 bases, with 7 bases remaining between them. CDR3 length equals 14 residues. Germline CDR1 is SGHTA and CDR2 is FQGNSA. CDR3 amino acids: CASSSAISNQPQHF. Here the CDR3 DNA reads TGTGCCAGCAGCTCTGCGATTAGCAATCAGCCCCAGCATTTT.

Details on this clone: A read error may account for a junction end that differs from germline. The genes are TRBV10-3 and TRBJ2-1, with 9 nucleotides matching TRBD2. CDR3 size: 14 residues. CDR1 is ENHRY, CDR2 SYGVKD, per germline. The CDR3 here is CATLSSGIYSEQFF. CDR3 bases: TGTGCCACTTTGTCTAGCGGGATTTACAGTGAGCAGTTCTTC.

The chain combines TRBV28 with TRBJ2-7; D not resolved. The CDR3 contains 11 residues. Germline V gene data show CDR1 as MDHEN and CDR2 as SYDVKM. V was clipped by 9 bases and J by 3 bases, with 9 bases between them. The CDR3 DNA is TGTGCCAGTCGTCTGGGCTACGAGCAGTACTTC. It specifies CASRLGYEQYF.